These 25 T cell receptor beta chains came from one sample sequenced in a study of T cell clonotyping in hematopoietic cell transplantation. Time point described: recipient sample about 28 days before transplant, after cytoreduction. TCRdb's table, derived via immunoSEQ multiplex PCR, lists solely in-frame clones and lacks some. Of approximately 30,000 clones listed, more than 70% are singletons. The sample was peripheral blood mononuclear cells, taken before stem cell transplant. These receptors all stem from a man aged 40-49 years with acute myeloid leukemia. Some clones in this sample may be carry-over from other donors' samples.

CDR3 sequence reads: CASSHPHRMGEQFF. For the CDR3, the DNA is TGTGCCAGCAGCCACCCGCATAGGATGGGTGAGCAGTTCTTC. The chain employs TRBV5-4 and TRBJ2-1; the D is unclear. The CDR3 extends over 14 amino acids. V shed 4 bases and J shed 9 bases, with 17 bases lying between them. Germline values: CDR1 SGHNT, CDR2 YYREEE (reference sequence).

The chain carries TRBV5-8 and TRBJ2-5; D not resolved. V dropped 1 base and J dropped 2 bases, with 9 bases sitting between them. The germline V gene has CDR1 SGHTS and CDR2 YDEGEE. This CDR3 is built from 14 residues. The DNA for the CDR3 is TGTGCCAGCAGCTTGACCGGTTGGCAAGAGACCCAGTACTTC. It translates to CASSLTGWQETQYF.

The CDR3 DNA reads TGTGCCAGCAGCACTCTTACAGGGTCTACGCAGTATTTT. This encodes CASSTLTGSTQYF. The chain couples TRBV7-3 to TRBJ2-3; possibly TRBD1 for D (6 bases). Germline CDR1 SGHTA, CDR2 FQGTGA. Trimming pared 5 bases from V and 8 bases from J, leaving 14 bases between. This CDR3 comprises 13 residues.

This chain joins TRBV7-2 and TRBJ2-7, with 9 bases that match TRBD2. CDR3 length equals 15 residues. Germline V gene sequence: CDR1 SGHTA, CDR2 FQGNSA. The V and J ends lost 1 base and 5 bases, in that order; junction bases with no gene match: 6. The CDR3 coding sequence is TGTGCCAGCAGCTTAGATGAGACTAGCGGCGACGAGCAGTACTTC. It translates to CASSLDETSGDEQYF.

This chain uses TRBV2 with TRBJ2-1; D is tentatively TRBD1 or TRBD2 (6 bases each). This CDR3 has 15 residues. Trimming removed 2 bases at V and 3 bases at J, with 11 bases between. The germline CDR1 and CDR2 sequences are SNHLY and FYNNEI. The CDR3 here is CASSESGAFYNEQFF. The CDR3 DNA reads TGTGCCAGCAGTGAATCGGGGGCTTTCTACAATGAGCAGTTCTTC.

The V gene is TRBV27, the J gene TRBJ2-2; 10 nucleotides align to TRBD2. V lost 3 bases to trimming and J lost 7 bases; unmatched junction nucleotides: 5. CDR1 and CDR2 (germline): MNHEY, SMNVEV (reference sequence). CDR3 size: 15 residues. DNA for the CDR3: TGTGCCAGCAGTTTTAGGACTAGCGGCGGCGGGGAGCTGTTTTTT. Its protein product is CASSFRTSGGGELFF.

The gene calls are TRBV11-3 and TRBJ2-7; D tentatively fits TRBD1 or TRBD2 (5 bases each). The CDR3 runs to 13 residues. Germline lookup yields CDR1 SGHNT and CDR2 YENEEA. Trimming removed 6 bases at V and 0 bases at J, with 9 bases between. CDR3 sequence (DNA): TGTGCCAGCAGACTGGGACCCTCCTACGAGCAGTACTTC. Its protein product is CASRLGPSYEQYF.

The rearrangement joins TRBV5-5 to TRBJ1-4; D may be TRBD1 (5 bases). The CDR3 extends over 15 amino acids. V dropped 0 bases and J dropped 8 bases, with 14 bases sitting between them. Germline CDR1 is SGHKS and CDR2 is YYEKEE (reference sequence). The CDR3 loop is CASSLDRRLLEKLFF. Here the CDR3 DNA reads TGTGCCAGCAGCTTGGACAGGAGACTTCTGGAAAAACTGTTTTTT.

The V call is TRBV5-6, the J call TRBJ2-7; D unclear. Trimming left V 6 bases short and J 6 bases short, with 10 bases between. Germline CDR1 reads SGHDT; CDR2 reads YYEEEE. This CDR3 comprises 11 residues. The CDR3 here is CASTRPGEQYF. CDR3 sequence (DNA): TGTGCCAGCACCCGACCGGGCGAGCAGTACTTC.

V gene TRBV9 combines with J gene TRBJ2-5; D unresolved. The CDR3 contains 13 residues. Per germline, CDR1 SGDLS and CDR2 YYNGEE. V was clipped by 2 bases and J by 5 bases, with 10 bases between them. CDR3: CASSVYDAETQYF. The CDR3 DNA follows: TGTGCCAGCAGCGTTTATGATGCGGAGACCCAGTACTTC.

CDR3 nucleotides: TGTGCCAGTAGCCGAGGACAACTCCTAAGCAATCAGCCCCAGCATTTT. It is translated as CASSRGQLLSNQPQHF. This sequence joins TRBV19 and TRBJ1-5, with D tentatively TRBD1 (5 bases). The CDR3 extends over 16 amino acids. V was pared by 6 bases and J by 1 base, with 16 bases between. Per the germline V gene, CDR1 is LNHDA and CDR2 is SQIVND (reference sequence). Complete variable domain (other parts from reference TRBV19 and TRBJ1-5): DGGITQSPKYLFRKEGQNVTLSCEQNLNHDAMYWYRQDPGQGLRLIYYSQIVNDFQKGDIAEGYSVSREKKESFPLTVTSAQKNPTAFYLCASSRGQLLSNQPQHFGDGTRLSIL.

This clone has more than one count but fewer than ten. The V call is TRBV5-6, the J call TRBJ1-4, with 9 positions matching TRBD1. The V gene end was trimmed by 3 bases and the J gene end by 7 bases; junction bases not matched to a gene: 7. This CDR3 is built from 15 residues. The germline V gene encodes CDR1 SGHDT and CDR2 YYEEEE. CDR3 in amino acids: CASSSGTGPGEKLFF. The DNA for the CDR3 is TGTGCCAGCAGCTCCGGGACAGGGCCGGGTGAAAAACTGTTTTTT.

This clone was detected only once. The chain has TRBV7-6 and TRBJ1-6, with 7 positions matching TRBD1. Germline CDR1 reads SGHVS; CDR2 reads FNYEAQ. The CDR3 has 15 residues. Germline trimming cut 4 bases from V and 7 bases from J; bases unmatched to any gene: 7. As DNA, the CDR3 is TGTGCCAGCAGCTACCAACGACAGGGAAATTCACCCCTCCACTTT. Translating it yields CASSYQRQGNSPLHF. The whole variable domain, filled in from reference TRBV7-6 and TRBJ1-6, reads GAGVSQSPRYKVTKRGQDVALRCDPISGHVSLYWYRQALGQGPEFLTYFNYEAQQDKSGLPNDRFSAERPEGSISTLTIQRTEQRDSAMYRCASSYQRQGNSPLHFGNGTRLTVT.

The chain combines TRBV30 with TRBJ1-5; 7 bases are shared with TRBD1. The germline CDR1 and CDR2 sequences are GTSNPN and SVGIG (reference sequence). This CDR3 is built from 17 residues. With 1 base clipped from V and 1 base from J, the junction kept 10 bases outside the gene matches. CDR3 in DNA: TGTGCCTGGAGTGCGGGACAGAGGCCTCTGAGCAATCAGCCCCAGCATTTT. This sequence encodes CAWSAGQRPLSNQPQHF.

The chain recombines TRBV27 with TRBJ1-5; perhaps TRBD1 as D (5 bases). Germline V gives CDR1 MNHEY, CDR2 SMNVEV (reference sequence). The V end lost 3 bases, the J end lost 5 bases, and 14 bases lay between the germline ends. The CDR3 totals 15 residues. CDR3 nucleotide sequence: TGTGCCAGCAGTTTTGAGGGGTTCCCCCATCAGCCCCAGCATTTT. Its translation: CASSFEGFPHQPQHF.

The rearrangement uses TRBV2 and TRBJ1-4; D possibly corresponds to TRBD1 (6 bases). The CDR3 runs 15 residues. CDR1 is SNHLY and CDR2 is FYNNEI in the germline V gene. Trimming cost V 3 bases and J 8 bases, with 16 bases left between them. CDR3 in DNA: TGTGCCAGCAGTGAGGGGGCACCCCGATGGGAAAAACTGTTTTTT. As protein: CASSEGAPRWEKLFF. Complete variable domain (other parts from reference TRBV2 and TRBJ1-4): EPEVTQTPSHQVTQMGQEVILRCVPISNHLYFYWYRQILGQKVEFLVSFYNNEISEKSEIFDDQFSVERPDGSNFTLKIRSTKLEDSAMYFCASSEGAPRWEKLFFGSGTQLSVL.

The chain has TRBV7-9 and TRBJ2-7; 8 positions match TRBD2. Per germline, CDR1 SEHNR and CDR2 FQNEAQ (reference sequence). The V and J ends lost 4 bases and 2 bases, in that order; junction bases with no gene match: 4. The length of the CDR3 is 14 residues. The CDR3 sequence: CASSSGGATYEQYF. For the CDR3, the DNA is TGTGCCAGCAGCTCGGGGGGGGCCACCTACGAGCAGTACTTC.

The V call is TRBV7-8, the J call TRBJ2-7; D is unresolved. Germline lookup yields CDR1 SGHVS and CDR2 FQNEAQ. Trimming shortened V by 4 bases and J by 3 bases, and 4 bases separated the two germline ends. This CDR3 has 11 amino acids. The CDR3: CASSSHYEQYF. The CDR3 nucleotides read TGTGCCAGCAGCTCGCACTACGAGCAGTACTTC.

Of note for this clone: An end of the junction differs from the germline gene, which may be a read error. V and J are TRBV5-1 and TRBJ2-2, with 7 bases fitting TRBD1. Germline V CDR1 and CDR2: SGHRS, YFSETQ. This CDR3 is built from 15 residues. The CDR3 sequence: CASILTPGGVGELFF. The CDR3 DNA sequence: TGCGCCAGCATCTTGACCCCAGGGGGTGTCGGGGAGCTGTTTTTT.

The chain employs TRBV28 and TRBJ1-2; D is uncertain. Germline V CDR1 and CDR2: MDHEN, SYDVKM. The CDR3 has 13 amino acids. Trimming stripped 3 bases from V and 2 bases from J, with 7 bases between. DNA of the CDR3: TGTGCCAGCAGTTTGGGTTTCAACTATGGCTACACCTTC. It yields the protein CASSLGFNYGYTF.

The chain couples TRBV30 to TRBJ1-5, with D maybe TRBD1 (6 bases). Germline V lookup: CDR1 GTSNPN, CDR2 SVGIG (reference sequence). V was shortened by 1 base and J by 3 bases, with 7 bases between the two germline ends. CDR3 length: 13 residues. The CDR3 coding sequence is TGTGCCTGGAGTGGGGGGCTCAATCAGCCCCAGCATTTT. Translating gives CAWSGGLNQPQHF.

This chain uses TRBV27 with TRBJ2-7; no firm D call. The germline gives CDR1 MNHEY, CDR2 SMNVEV (reference sequence). The CDR3 extends over 12 amino acids. Trimming removed 9 bases at V and 2 bases at J, with 11 bases between. The CDR3 sequence is CASWTDPYEQYF. The CDR3 nucleotides are TGTGCCAGTTGGACGGATCCCTACGAGCAGTACTTC.

CDR3 loop: CASSHSLDRGRTGELFF. DNA for the CDR3: TGCGCCAGCAGCCACTCCCTCGACAGGGGCAGAACCGGGGAGCTGTTTTTT. The chain employs TRBV4-3 and TRBJ2-2, with TRBD1 identical over 8 bases. The CDR3 consists of 17 residues. The V gene's germline CDR1 is LGHNA and CDR2 YSLEER. Trimming took 3 bases from V and 5 from J; bases not matched to a gene: 11.

The rearrangement uses TRBV5-8 and TRBJ1-1; D is perhaps TRBD1 (6 bases). Germline CDR1 and CDR2: SGHTS and YDEGEE. Trimming took off 3 bases at V and 7 bases at J, with 13 bases between the two ends. The CDR3 is 13 amino acids. The CDR3 region is CASSWAGVREAFF. CDR3 DNA sequence: TGTGCCAGCAGCTGGGCAGGGGTCCGTGAAGCTTTCTTT.

The V call is TRBV6-5, the J call TRBJ2-7; D gene ambiguous. The CDR3 extends over 13 amino acids. CDR1 and CDR2 (germline): MNHEY, SVGAGI. V lost 2 bases to trimming and J lost 6 bases, with 11 bases between them. The CDR3 DNA reads as TGTGCCAGCAGTTACAGGGCAGTAGGCGAGCAGTACTTC. Its translation: CASSYRAVGEQYF.